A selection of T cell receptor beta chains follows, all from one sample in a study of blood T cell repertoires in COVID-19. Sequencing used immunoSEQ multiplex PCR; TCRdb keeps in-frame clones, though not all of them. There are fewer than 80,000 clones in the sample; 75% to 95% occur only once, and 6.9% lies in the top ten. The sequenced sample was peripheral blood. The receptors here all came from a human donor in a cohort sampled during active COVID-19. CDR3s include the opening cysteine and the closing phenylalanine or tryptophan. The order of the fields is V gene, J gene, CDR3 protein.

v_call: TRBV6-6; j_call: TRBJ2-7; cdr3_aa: CAIWSGYEQYF
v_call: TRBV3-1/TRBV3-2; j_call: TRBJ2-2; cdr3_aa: CASSSGREAGELFF
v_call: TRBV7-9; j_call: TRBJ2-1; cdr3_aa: CASSLVNRAEYNEQFF
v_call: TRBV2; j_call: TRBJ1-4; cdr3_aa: CARGYTGATNEKLFF
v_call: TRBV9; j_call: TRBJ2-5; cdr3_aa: CASTPGLPQETQYF
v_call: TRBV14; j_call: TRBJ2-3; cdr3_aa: CASSQDRAGGRTDTQYF
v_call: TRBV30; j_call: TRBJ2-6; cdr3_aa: CAWSGMSSGANVLTF
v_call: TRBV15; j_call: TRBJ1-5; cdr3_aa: CATGQVDQPQHF
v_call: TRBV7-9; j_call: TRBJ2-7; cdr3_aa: CASSLDANPTYEQYF
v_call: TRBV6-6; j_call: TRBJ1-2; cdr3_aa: CAIEGPFIGAGYTF
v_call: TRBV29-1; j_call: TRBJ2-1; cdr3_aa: CSVPWGRDEQFF